This record concerns one TCR beta chain sequence. Its cognate antigen is unknown. The protocol was immunoSEQ multiplex PCR, while the TCRdb copy is restricted to in-frame clones and leaves out a portion. Counted here are 150,000 to 250,000 clones, around 80% occurring once; the ten biggest clones make up around 15%. V was pared by 6 bases and J by 4 bases, with 10 bases of the junction left unmatched. In germline, CDR1 is MNHEY, CDR2 SVGAGI. The CDR3 runs to 15 residues. The donors belonged to the approximately 120-subject validation cohort, separate from the roughly 650-subject first cohort. The data were taken from a study of cytomegalovirus exposure and HLA in healthy donors. Background on the study: In a later analysis, it was reported that the roughly 120 validation repertoires had been produced on the same platform as the 690 or so repertoires belonging to the first cohort. Regarding the study as a whole: The CMV antigen specificity of three CMV-associated chains was confirmed through in vitro analysis. Rarity held for most TCR sequences, but there were some public TCRs that occurred in many donors.

V gene TRBV6-5 combines with J gene TRBJ1-2; 8 bases are shared with TRBD1. The receptor was isolated from a woman aged 30 to 39 in good health and CMV-seropositive. Sequencing was carried out using PBMCs. In nucleotides, the CDR3 is TGTGCCAGCAGGCGGAATGACAGGGGCGGCTATGGCTACACCTTC. This codes for CASRRNDRGGYGYTF.